The 17 T cell receptor beta chains given below trace back to one sample, sequenced in a study of blood T cells in healthy people across ages. A second PCR, run for roughly 7 to 12 cycles, used a sample-barcoded 5' primer plus a J-beta primer mix. In TCRdb, the 5' RACE reads were re-called with MiXCR into one record per CDR3 protein. The sample has about 760,000 distinct CDR3 sequences, 25% seen once. The data were also submitted as part of a second study, on T cells of mothers and their children.

Material: blood. These receptors were collected from a boy between 10 and 17 years old in good health.

This clonotype was observed a few times. The chain is built from TRBV9 and TRBJ1-6; no clear D. The CDR3 consists of 15 residues. Trimming took 3 bases from V and 0 from J, leaving 7 bases between them. Germline CDR1 reads SGDLS; CDR2 reads YYNGEE. The CDR3: CASSGTDSYNSPLHF. For the CDR3, the DNA is TGTGCCAGCAGCGGAACGGACTCCTATAATTCACCCCTCCACTTT.

This chain connects TRBV12-3 or TRBV12-4 to TRBJ2-5, with D unclear. Trimming shortened V by 3 bases and J by 5 bases, and 13 bases separated the two germline ends. The CDR3 runs 14 residues. CDR3 sequence: CASSLAGQTETQYF. CDR3 coding DNA: TGTGCCAGCAGTTTGGCCGGTCAGACGGAGACCCAGTACTTC.

The chain uses TRBV6-5 and TRBJ2-3; D not resolved. The CDR3 totals 12 residues. Germline CDR1 is MNHEY and CDR2 is SVGAGI. Trimming shortened V by 8 bases and J by 3 bases, and 9 bases separated the two germline ends. The CDR3 reads CASGTGTDTQYF. CDR3 in DNA: TGTGCCAGCGGAACCGGAACAGATACGCAGTATTTT.

The V and J genes are TRBV25-1 and TRBJ1-2; D is possibly TRBD1 (5 bases). CDR3 length equals 14 residues. Trimming removed 2 bases at V and 1 base at J, with 8 bases between. Germline loops: CDR1 MGHDK, CDR2 SYGVNS. DNA for the CDR3: TGTGCCAGCAGTGAAGCTGGGGGTAACTATGGCTACACCTTC. Translating it yields CASSEAGGNYGYTF.

The chain is built from TRBV29-1 and TRBJ2-5; no clear D gene. V was cut by 3 bases and J by 4 bases, with 12 bases left in between. The CDR3 is 13 residues long. Germline V gene sequence: CDR1 SQVTM, CDR2 ANQGSEA. CDR3: CSVEGLRVETQYF. As DNA, the CDR3 is TGCAGCGTTGAGGGGTTGCGCGTAGAGACCCAGTACTTC.

This sequence joins TRBV10-3 and TRBJ2-1; perhaps TRBD2 as D (5 bases). The germline V gene encodes CDR1 ENHRY and CDR2 SYGVKD. CDR3 length: 12 amino acids. V was clipped by 6 bases and J by 6 bases, with 9 bases between them. The CDR3 bases are TGTGCCATCAGGGGAACTAGCAATGAGCAGTTCTTC. Amino acids: CAIRGTSNEQFF.

The chain carries TRBV9 and TRBJ2-7; D is possibly TRBD1 (7 bases). The CDR3 runs to 14 residues. Per germline, CDR1 SGDLS and CDR2 YYNGEE. The V end lost 1 base, the J end lost 1 base, and 9 bases lay between the germline ends. CDR3 in DNA: TGTGCCAGCAGCGTACAGGGGGGATCCTACGAGCAGTACTTC. Translation gives CASSVQGGSYEQYF.

The chain carries TRBV30 and TRBJ1-2; no reliable D call. Trimming took 3 bases from V and 8 from J, leaving 13 bases between them. The germline V gene encodes CDR1 GTSNPN and CDR2 SVGIG (reference sequence). The CDR3 is made up of 12 amino acids. CDR3 DNA: TGTGCCTGGAGATCCCCCGGGTACGGCTACACCTTC. Translation: CAWRSPGYGYTF.

The chain uses TRBV29-1 and TRBJ2-1; D gene uncertain. Matching the DNA end better, TRBJ2-7 makes the J call doubtful. The length of the CDR3 is 13 residues. From germline, CDR1 is SQVTM and CDR2 ANQGSEA. CDR3 residues: CSVEVGRPYEQYF. CDR3 nucleotides: TGCAGCGTTGAAGTTGGCAGGCCCTACGAGCAGTACTTC.

The chain employs TRBV4-3 and TRBJ2-7, with D unresolved. Germline CDR1 and CDR2: LGHNA and YSLEER. CDR3 length: 14 amino acids. Trimming removed 0 bases at V and 1 base at J, with 7 bases between. The CDR3 DNA is TGCGCCAGCAGCCAAGATATCCGATCCTACGAGCAGTACTTC. It yields the protein CASSQDIRSYEQYF.

A few counts support this clonotype. The chain uses TRBV28 and TRBJ2-7; TRBD2 matches 10 bases. Germline CDR1 and CDR2: MDHEN and SYDVKM. The CDR3 loop spans 13 amino acids. Trimming removed 6 bases from V and 6 bases from J; junction bases left unmatched: 5. The chain's CDR3 is CASRSGRVSEQYF. The DNA of the CDR3 is TGTGCCAGCAGGAGCGGGAGGGTATCCGAGCAGTACTTC.

This chain links TRBV28 with TRBJ2-2; 11 nucleotides agree with TRBD1. The CDR3 runs to 14 residues. The V gene end was trimmed by 8 bases and the J gene end by 6 bases; junction bases not matched to a gene: 5. Per the germline V gene, CDR1 is MDHEN and CDR2 is SYDVKM. CDR3 in DNA: TGTGCCAGCGGCGGGACAGGGGGATCCGGGGAGCTGTTTTTT. It yields the protein CASGGTGGSGELFF.

The gene calls are TRBV5-1 and TRBJ2-3; 16 bases match TRBD2. CDR1 and CDR2 from the germline V gene are SGHRS and YFSETQ. The CDR3 spans 20 residues. Losses at the gene ends were 4 bases for V and 3 bases for J; bases not matched to a gene: 14. Here the CDR3 reads CASSRRRGLAGGPSTDTQYF. In nucleotides, the CDR3 is TGCGCCAGCAGCCGGAGGCGGGGACTAGCGGGAGGGCCGAGTACAGATACGCAGTATTTT. The full variable domain, its missing parts supplied by reference TRBV5-1 and TRBJ2-3, is KAGVTQTPRYLIKTRGQQVTLSCSPISGHRSVSWYQQTPGQGLQFLFEYFSETQRNKGNFPGRFSGRQFSNSRSEMNVSTLELGDSALYLCASSRRRGLAGGPSTDTQYFGPGTRLTVL.

The V and J genes are TRBV25-1 and TRBJ2-7; D is undetermined. CDR3 length: 11 amino acids. V dropped 3 bases and J dropped 5 bases, with 5 bases sitting between them. The V gene's germline CDR1 is MGHDK and CDR2 SYGVNS. For the CDR3, the DNA is TGTGCCAGCAGTGAGTTGGACGAGCAGTACTTC. It specifies CASSELDEQYF.

V gene TRBV3-1 combines with J gene TRBJ2-2; D remains unclear. Germline V gene data show CDR1 as LGHDT and CDR2 as YNNKEL (reference sequence). The length of the CDR3 is 13 residues. V was clipped by 3 bases and J by 5 bases, with 7 bases between them. As DNA, the CDR3 is TGTGCCAGCAGCCAGCACGAGACCGGGGAGCTGTTTTTT. Translating it yields CASSQHETGELFF.

The chain recombines TRBV6-5 with TRBJ2-1; TRBD1 is a possible D gene (6 bases). The CDR3 contains 15 residues. V was shortened by 2 bases and J by 3 bases, with 11 bases between the two germline ends. CDR1 is MNHEY and CDR2 is SVGAGI in the germline V gene. The CDR3 DNA sequence: TGTGCCAGCAGTTACGAGGACAGCTTCTACAATGAGCAGTTCTTC. Residues: CASSYEDSFYNEQFF.

This clonotype appeared a few times. The rearrangement links TRBV5-6 to TRBJ2-5; no definite D call. The end of the DNA fits TRBJ2-1 better, so the J call may be wrong. The CDR3 runs 13 residues. Per the germline V gene, CDR1 is SGHDT and CDR2 is YYEEEE. The CDR3 region is CASSWWNGDEQFF. CDR3 DNA sequence: TGTGCCAGCAGCTGGTGGAATGGAGATGAGCAGTTCTTC.